The 25 T cell receptor beta chains below all came from one sample that was sequenced in a study of Ad26.COV2.S vaccination and SARS-CoV-2 variants. The method was immunoSEQ multiplex PCR; TCRdb's version includes in-frame clones alone and lacks a portion of them. Of 510,000 or so clones in the sample, about 83% were seen once. This sample's treatment: 15 to 20 received Ad26.COV2.S at low or high dose, single or two shots; several received placebo; per-sample allocation not given. Specimen acquisition occurred on day 63 following the initial vaccine or placebo injection. The specimen was peripheral blood, collected in a trial of Ad26.COV2.S vaccine versus placebo. The receptors originated from a person between 18 and 65 years old who received the Ad26.COV2.S COVID-19 vaccine or a placebo.

The chain has TRBV19 and TRBJ2-3; TRBD2 matches 15 bases. V gave up 5 bases and J gave up 6 bases; unmatched junction bases: 6. Looked up from germline, CDR1 is LNHDA and CDR2 is SQIVND (reference sequence). The CDR3 spans 16 residues. In nucleotides, the CDR3 is TGTGCCAGTAGTCCGACGGGGACTAGCGGGAGGGATACGCAGTATTTT. This encodes CASSPTGTSGRDTQYF.

The chain is built from TRBV30 and TRBJ1-3; weak D call: TRBD1 (5 bases). From germline, CDR1 is GTSNPN and CDR2 SVGIG (reference sequence). V was trimmed by 8 bases and J by 4 bases, leaving 9 bases between them. The CDR3 totals 11 residues. CDR3 protein: CAGHRGNTIYF. CDR3 bases: TGTGCCGGACACAGGGGAAACACCATATATTTT.

V gene TRBV7-8 combines with J gene TRBJ2-7, with 10 bases matching TRBD1. Germline lookup yields CDR1 SGHVS and CDR2 FQNEAQ. Losses at the gene ends were 4 bases for V and 1 base for J; bases not matched to a gene: 10. The CDR3 consists of 17 residues. In DNA form, the CDR3 reads TGTGCCAGCAGCTCGGAGGGGGGACAGGGGTCATCCTACGAGCAGTACTTC. Its protein is CASSSEGGQGSSYEQYF.

The chain links TRBV7-2 to TRBJ1-6; D uncertain. CDR3 length: 15 residues. The V end lost 5 bases, the J end lost 0 bases, and 8 bases lay between the germline ends. Germline-derived CDR1 and CDR2 are SGHTA and FQGNSA. CDR3 nucleotide sequence: TGTGCCAGCAGCCCGGAGGGCTCCTATAATTCACCCCTCCACTTT. It translates to CASSPEGSYNSPLHF.

The chain carries TRBV28 and TRBJ2-1; weak D call: TRBD1 (5 bases). The germline V and J ends were trimmed by 6 bases and 5 bases, with 11 bases remaining between them. CDR1 is MDHEN and CDR2 is SYDVKM in the germline V gene. There are 13 residues in the CDR3. The CDR3 coding sequence is TGTGCCAGCAGAGTGACAGCGAACAATGAGCAGTTCTTC. Protein: CASRVTANNEQFF.

A note on this clone: Other DNA sequences within the sample encode an identical CDR3. The J gene is TRBJ1-1, the V gene TRBV6-5, with D unclear. Germline values: CDR1 MNHEY, CDR2 SVGAGI. Trimming stripped 0 bases from V and 1 base from J, with 6 bases between. The CDR3 is 14 residues long. As DNA, the CDR3 is TGTGCCAGCAGTTACTCGACGCCGAACACTGAAGCTTTCTTT. This translates into CASSYSTPNTEAFF.

The chain has TRBV5-1 and TRBJ2-3; D call uncertain. Germline lookup yields CDR1 SGHRS and CDR2 YFSETQ. The CDR3 contains 13 residues. V was shortened by 0 bases and J by 10 bases, with 12 bases between the two germline ends. CDR3 DNA sequence: TGCGCCAGCAGCTTGGGGTCTTCTCGTGCGCAGTATTTT. This gives the protein CASSLGSSRAQYF.

J is TRBJ2-5 and V is TRBV27; 7 bases agree with TRBD1. V lost 6 bases and J lost 4; bases outside the gene matches: 8. Germline V lookup: CDR1 MNHEY, CDR2 SMNVEV (reference sequence). This CDR3 contains 14 residues. The CDR3 is CASSRIGGGETQYF. CDR3 in DNA: TGTGCCAGCAGCCGAATAGGGGGCGGAGAGACCCAGTACTTC.

V usage is TRBV20-1 and J usage is TRBJ2-3; possibly TRBD2 for D (5 bases). V lost 3 bases and J lost 0, with 13 bases in between. This CDR3 is built from 15 residues. Germline loops: CDR1 DFQATT, CDR2 SNEGSKA (reference sequence). The DNA for the CDR3 is TGCAGTGCTAGTAGAGCCCCGGGGAGCACAGATACGCAGTATTTT. Amino acid sequence: CSASRAPGSTDTQYF.

The CDR3 coding sequence is TGTGCCAGCAGGGGTCAAGGGGGGGTCCACTCCGAGCAGTACTTC. It yields the protein CASRGQGGVHSEQYF. The rearrangement links TRBV6-5 to TRBJ2-7, with D possibly TRBD2 on 7 matching bases. Germline V lookup: CDR1 MNHEY, CDR2 SVGAGI. Trimming stripped 6 bases from V and 6 bases from J, with 21 bases between. The length of the CDR3 is 15 residues.

The chain couples TRBV29-1 to TRBJ1-1; D gene ambiguous. The CDR3 is 12 residues long. V lost 5 bases and J 5 bases, leaving 12 bases between the germline ends. The germline V gene has CDR1 SQVTM and CDR2 ANQGSEA. The CDR3 protein is CSVLPRGTEAFF. The CDR3 DNA is TGCAGCGTTCTTCCCCGTGGGACTGAAGCTTTCTTT.

Comments on this clone: A much larger clone differs by one base, so this may be a read error. The chain carries TRBV12-3 or TRBV12-4 and TRBJ2-1; D remains unclear. CDR3 length: 13 amino acids. Trimming took 2 bases from V and 4 from J, leaving 6 bases between them. In DNA form, the CDR3 reads TGTGCCAGCAGTTTAAGCCGATACAATGAGCAGTTCTTC. Encoded protein: CASSLSRYNEQFF.

The chain is built from TRBV28 and TRBJ1-1, with D tentatively TRBD1 (6 bases). V dropped 4 bases and J dropped 8 bases, with 17 bases sitting between them. The germline gives CDR1 MDHEN, CDR2 SYDVKM. The CDR3 contains 14 residues. The CDR3 DNA is TGTGCCAGCAGTTATGCGGTCTGGGGACAAGAAGCTTTCTTT. Amino acid sequence: CASSYAVWGQEAFF.

The chain carries TRBV15 and TRBJ1-1; the match to TRBD1 covers 9 bases. The trim removed 5 bases at V and 8 bases at J, leaving 6 bases unmatched. The germline V gene encodes CDR1 LNHNV and CDR2 YYDKDF (reference sequence). CDR3 length equals 13 residues. The CDR3 loop is CATSGLTGGEAFF. In nucleotides, the CDR3 is TGTGCCACCAGCGGACTGACAGGGGGAGAAGCTTTCTTT. The full variable domain, completed using reference TRBV15 and TRBJ1-1, is DAMVIQNPRYQVTQFGKPVTLSCSQTLNHNVMYWYQQKSSQAPKLLFHYYDKDFNNEADTPDNFQSRRPNTSFCFLDIRSPGLGDTAMYLCATSGLTGGEAFFGQGTRLTVV.

This sequence joins TRBV9 and TRBJ2-7, with D tentatively TRBD1 (5 bases). The V end was cut by 0 bases, the J end by 2 bases, with 12 bases between. CDR3 length: 15 residues. CDR1 and CDR2 from the germline V gene are SGDLS and YYNGEE. The CDR3: CASSVGQGPPYEQYF. The CDR3 DNA reads as TGTGCCAGCAGCGTAGGGCAGGGTCCACCCTACGAGCAGTACTTC.

This clone occurred a few times. This chain links TRBV7-9 with TRBJ1-2; D is ambiguous. This CDR3 comprises 13 residues. V was shortened by 0 bases and J by 4 bases, with 6 bases between the two germline ends. From germline, CDR1 is SEHNR and CDR2 FQNEAQ (reference sequence). CDR3 nucleotides: TGTGCCAGCAGCTTAGCGGTCGGCTATGGCTACACCTTC. Its protein product is CASSLAVGYGYTF.

The chain couples TRBV5-6 to TRBJ2-7; 9 bases map to TRBD2. The V segment lost 4 bases and the J segment 4 bases; nucleotides outside the gene matches: 18. This CDR3 spans 18 amino acids. CDR1 SGHDT and CDR2 YYEEEE come from the germline V gene. DNA of the CDR3: TGTGCCAGCAGCCTCAAGCCCTTCGGGCTAGCGGGACTATACGAGCAGTACTTC. It is translated as CASSLKPFGLAGLYEQYF.

The J gene is TRBJ1-6, the V gene TRBV9; D gene unclear. This CDR3 is built from 15 residues. Germline V gives CDR1 SGDLS, CDR2 YYNGEE. The V end lost 4 bases, the J end lost 9 bases, and 17 bases lay between the germline ends. The CDR3 region has the DNA TGTGCCAGCAGCCTGATCGGAGGAGCGGGTTCACCCCTCCACTTT. Residues: CASSLIGGAGSPLHF.

The chain couples TRBV6-2 or TRBV6-3 to TRBJ2-2; possibly TRBD1 for D (5 bases). Germline CDR1 and CDR2: MNHEY and SVGEGT. V was pared by 4 bases and J by 3 bases, with 21 bases between. CDR3 length equals 18 residues. Here the CDR3 reads CASSSRGVRVQHTGELFF. The CDR3 DNA follows: TGTGCCAGCAGTTCCCGAGGAGTCAGGGTCCAACACACCGGGGAGCTGTTTTTT.

CDR3 in amino acids: CAWSGVVPTDTQYF. The CDR3 DNA is TGTGCCTGGAGTGGCGTGGTACCCACAGATACGCAGTATTTT. The genes are TRBV30 and TRBJ2-3, with no clear D. Germline V CDR1 and CDR2: GTSNPN, SVGIG (reference sequence). CDR3 length equals 14 residues. Trimming cost V 1 base and J 2 bases, with 10 bases left between them. Drawing the rest from reference TRBV30 and TRBJ2-3, the complete variable domain is SQTIHQWPATLVQPVGSPLSLECTVEGTSNPNLYWYRQAAGRGLQLLFYSVGIGQISSEVPQNLSASRPQDRQFILSSKKLLLSDSGFYLCAWSGVVPTDTQYFGPGTRLTVL.

The chain links TRBV14 to TRBJ2-7; D might be TRBD2 (5 bases). V was trimmed by 4 bases and J by 2 bases, leaving 18 bases between them. The V gene's germline CDR1 is SGHDN and CDR2 FVKESK. The CDR3 covers 16 residues. CDR3 DNA sequence: TGTGCCAGCAGCCCCCGCCGTGAGGGATCTGCCTACGAGCAGTACTTC. It codes for CASSPRREGSAYEQYF.

Here the CDR3 reads CASGSLGSSYNSPLHF. In DNA form, the CDR3 reads TGTGCCAGTGGTTCCCTGGGGAGCTCCTATAATTCACCCCTCCACTTT. J is TRBJ1-6 and V is TRBV19, with no clear D. Germline V lookup: CDR1 LNHDA, CDR2 SQIVND (reference sequence). With 8 bases removed from V and 0 bases from J, the gap between germline ends came to 14 bases. The CDR3 contains 16 residues.

This clone was seen at least ten times. The rearrangement links TRBV5-6 to TRBJ1-2; 7 positions match TRBD1. Looked up from germline, CDR1 is SGHDT and CDR2 is YYEEEE. Trimming cost V 3 bases and J 2 bases; bases outside gene matches: 1. The CDR3 sequence is 13 residues long. This CDR3 reads CASSSGQNYGYTF. The CDR3 DNA reads as TGTGCCAGCAGCTCGGGACAGAACTATGGCTACACCTTC.

The chain recombines TRBV4-1 with TRBJ1-4; unclear D gene. Between the trimmed V and J ends, which lost 2 bases and 6 bases, there was a span of 16 bases. The CDR3 has 16 residues. CDR1 is MGHRA, CDR2 YSYEKL, per germline. The CDR3 DNA sequence: TGCGCCAGCAGCCAATCCCCTATGGTGGAATATGAAAAACTGTTTTTT. Its protein product is CASSQSPMVEYEKLFF.

The CDR3 loop reads CASRRDSLYEQYF. In DNA form, the CDR3 reads TGTGCCAGCAGGAGGGACAGCCTCTACGAGCAGTACTTC. The chain carries TRBV2 and TRBJ2-7; 7 bases fit TRBD1. Unmatched junction bases numbered 5, after V lost 6 bases and J lost 3 bases. The CDR3 loop spans 13 amino acids. Germline assignment: CDR1 SNHLY and CDR2 FYNNEI.